The 32 T cell receptor beta chains below come from one sample, sequenced in a study of blood T cells in healthy people across ages. A J-beta primer mix and a sample-barcoded 5' primer were used in a second PCR of about 6 to 12 cycles. TCRdb re-called the 5' RACE reads through MiXCR, storing one row per CDR3 protein. The data show approximately 1.5 million distinct CDR3 sequences, around 35% seen once. The sequencing sample was made of blood. Receptors were obtained from a woman in her 30s in good health.

The chain uses TRBV29-1 and TRBJ2-5; D is undetermined. Germline CDR1 reads SQVTM; CDR2 reads ANQGSEA. V gave up 4 bases and J gave up 3 bases, with 6 bases separating them. CDR3 length: 11 amino acids. The CDR3 region has the DNA TGCAGCGTTGGGCTAAAAGAGACCCAGTACTTC. This codes for CSVGLKETQYF.

The table lists this clonotype with many counts. The chain is built from TRBV29-1 and TRBJ2-1, with TRBD1 as a possible D gene (6 bases). The length of the CDR3 is 14 residues. CDR1 and CDR2 (germline): SQVTM, ANQGSEA. V dropped 6 bases and J dropped 2 bases, with 14 bases sitting between them. CDR3 residues: CSVTKQGAYNEQFF. The CDR3 coding sequence is TGCAGCGTGACTAAACAGGGAGCCTACAATGAGCAGTTCTTC.

This clonotype appeared a few times. This chain joins TRBV20-1 and TRBJ2-7; D may be TRBD1 (6 bases). Between the trimmed V and J ends, which lost 1 base and 3 bases, there was a span of 16 bases. This CDR3 contains 15 residues. Germline CDR1 DFQATT, CDR2 SNEGSKA (reference sequence). As DNA, the CDR3 is TGCAGTGCTAGAGGAGCAGGGGCCTTCGTCTACGAGCAGTACTTC. Protein product: CSARGAGAFVYEQYF.

V is TRBV3-1 and J is TRBJ2-7, with D unresolved. The end of the DNA is better explained by TRBJ2-5, so the J call may be wrong. The V gene's germline CDR1 is LGHDT and CDR2 YNNKEL (reference sequence). This CDR3 has 13 residues. CDR3 sequence reads: CASSQVVIETQYF. CDR3 nucleotides: TGTGCCAGCAGCCAAGTTGTGATAGAGACCCAGTACTTC.

This clonotype was counted between two and nine times. The V call is TRBV27, the J call TRBJ2-3, with 8 nucleotides matching TRBD2. This CDR3 has 18 amino acids. Germline V CDR1 and CDR2: MNHEY, SMNVEV (reference sequence). The ends lost 1 base at V and 0 bases at J; junction bases unmatched: 9. CDR3 coding DNA: TGTGCCAGCAGTTTATGGGCTAGCGGGTCCTTTAGCACAGATACGCAGTATTTT. This encodes CASSLWASGSFSTDTQYF.

The table lists this clonotype with a few counts. The chain carries TRBV6-6 and TRBJ1-1; D unclear. The germline CDR1 and CDR2 sequences are MNHNY and SVGAGI (reference sequence). V was clipped by 2 bases and J by 6 bases, with 7 bases between them. The CDR3 sequence is 12 residues long. The CDR3 DNA follows: TGTGCCAGCAGTTACGGGCAGTCTGAAGCTTTCTTT. Protein: CASSYGQSEAFF.

V and J are TRBV11-2 and TRBJ2-1; D may be TRBD1 or TRBD2 (6 bases each). Trimming cost V 5 bases and J 8 bases, with 13 bases left between them. Germline values: CDR1 SGHAT, CDR2 FQNNGV. The CDR3 spans 13 residues. The CDR3 loop is CASSRGLRDEQFF. The CDR3 nucleotides read TGTGCCAGCAGCCGGGGGCTCCGAGATGAGCAGTTCTTC.

The chain has TRBV15 and TRBJ2-1, with TRBD2 identical over 11 bases. Germline V CDR1 and CDR2: LNHNV, YYDKDF (reference sequence). This CDR3 contains 18 residues. V lost 1 base and J lost 7; bases outside the gene matches: 12. This CDR3 is CATSRGGIGTSGTNEQFF. CDR3 sequence (DNA): TGTGCCACCAGCAGAGGGGGCATAGGGACTAGCGGTACTAATGAGCAGTTCTTC.

The chain links TRBV5-6 to TRBJ2-7, with 10 bases that match TRBD1. The CDR3 length is 16 residues. Germline V gene data show CDR1 as SGHDT and CDR2 as YYEEEE. Trimming at V came to 1 base and at J to 1 base, leaving 5 bases not matched to a gene. CDR3 residues: CASSLRWDRGSYEQYF. CDR3 bases: TGTGCCAGCAGCTTGCGATGGGACAGGGGTTCCTACGAGCAGTACTTC.

Concerning this clonotype itself: A much larger clonotype is one base distant, so this may be a read error. V usage is TRBV29-1 and J usage is TRBJ2-5, with 9 nucleotides matching TRBD1. This CDR3 contains 12 residues. V lost 5 bases, J lost 4 bases, and 2 bases stayed unmatched. The V gene's germline CDR1 is SQVTM and CDR2 ANQGSEA. The CDR3 loop reads CSVPGQGETQYF. DNA for the CDR3: TGCAGCGTTCCGGGACAGGGAGAGACCCAGTACTTC.

This clonotype appeared many times. The rearrangement links TRBV6-1 to TRBJ2-1; 10 nucleotides match TRBD2. The CDR3 consists of 14 residues. The germline V gene has CDR1 MNHNS and CDR2 SASEGT. V trimming: 2 bases; J trimming: 6 bases; junction bases outside the gene matches: 1. The CDR3 DNA follows: TGTGCCAGCAGTGAATTAGCGGGGGGCAATGAGCAGTTCTTC. Encoded protein: CASSELAGGNEQFF.

This chain uses TRBV5-5 with TRBJ1-3; 10 nucleotides agree with TRBD1. V lost 4 bases and J lost 2; bases outside the gene matches: 6. The V gene's germline CDR1 is SGHKS and CDR2 YYEKEE (reference sequence). This CDR3 contains 16 residues. The CDR3 bases are TGTGCCAGCAGCAATCGACAGGGGGCCACTGGAAACACCATATATTTT. Translated, it gives CASSNRQGATGNTIYF.

This rearrangement joins TRBV24-1 to TRBJ2-7; no reliable D call. There are 13 residues in the CDR3. The V gene lost 3 bases and the J gene lost 2 bases, with 7 bases spanning the gap. Germline values: CDR1 KGHDR, CDR2 SFDVKD. CDR3 nucleotide sequence: TGTGCCACCAGTGATGGCAGAGCCTACGAGCAGTACTTC. It encodes CATSDGRAYEQYF.

This clonotype has a count of ten or more. The CDR3 protein is CASSETGRWETQYF. CDR3 DNA: TGTGCCAGCAGTGAGACGGGACGTTGGGAGACCCAGTACTTC. The chain joins TRBV6-5 to TRBJ2-5; the D call may be TRBD1 or TRBD2 (5 bases each). Trimming removed 5 bases from V and 5 bases from J, with 15 bases in between. Germline CDR1 MNHEY, CDR2 SVGAGI. The length of the CDR3 is 14 residues.

The rearrangement uses TRBV5-1 and TRBJ1-2; 10 bases fit TRBD1. In germline, CDR1 is SGHRS, CDR2 YFSETQ. Unmatched junction bases numbered 5, after V lost 0 bases and J lost 3 bases. The CDR3 contains 16 residues. The CDR3 nucleotides read TGCGCCAGCAGCTTGGGAGGGACAGGGGAACACTATGGCTACACCTTC. Its translation is CASSLGGTGEHYGYTF.

This clonotype has only a few counts. This chain links TRBV30 with TRBJ2-1, with TRBD2 matching over 10 bases. Germline CDR1 reads GTSNPN; CDR2 reads SVGIG (reference sequence). V trimming: 4 bases; J trimming: 5 bases; junction bases outside the gene matches: 5. CDR3 length: 14 residues. The CDR3 is CAWTSGSGNNEQFF. The CDR3 coding sequence is TGTGCCTGGACTAGCGGGAGCGGCAACAATGAGCAGTTCTTC.

The rearrangement links TRBV4-1 to TRBJ1-1; D not certain. The CDR3 contains 12 residues. Trimming stripped 0 bases from V and 4 bases from J, with 3 bases between. CDR1 is MGHRA, CDR2 YSYEKL, per germline. In DNA form, the CDR3 reads TGCGCCAGCAGCCAAGAATCCACTGAAGCTTTCTTT. It yields the protein CASSQESTEAFF.

This clonotype was seen a few times. The genes are TRBV6-2 or TRBV6-3 and TRBJ2-3; 7 nucleotides align to TRBD1. Trimming removed 4 bases from V and 0 bases from J; junction bases left unmatched: 4. Germline loops: CDR1 MNHEY, CDR2 SVGEGT. CDR3 length: 15 residues. The chain's CDR3 is CASSFGDSSTDTQYF. The CDR3 coding sequence is TGTGCCAGCAGTTTTGGGGACAGTAGCACAGATACGCAGTATTTT.

The chain couples TRBV20-1 to TRBJ2-1; D not certain. Germline loops: CDR1 DFQATT, CDR2 SNEGSKA (reference sequence). CDR3 length equals 13 residues. The CDR3 DNA reads TGCAGCCCCGAGAGTGTAAAGCTCGTGGAGCAGTTCTTC. As protein: CSPESVKLVEQFF.

This clonotype was counted only a few times. The J gene is TRBJ1-1, the V gene TRBV4-2; D is unclear. CDR3 length equals 15 residues. Trimming stripped 4 bases from V and 3 bases from J, with 15 bases between. The germline CDR1 and CDR2 sequences are LGHNA and YNFKEQ. The CDR3 loop is CASSRENRGDTEAFF. The CDR3 region has the DNA TGTGCCAGCAGCCGTGAGAACAGAGGTGACACTGAAGCTTTCTTT.

This clonotype has a handful of counts. CDR3 amino acids: CASSVDRGTGHYTF. CDR3 coding DNA: TGTGCCAGCAGTGTAGACAGGGGGACGGGGCACTACACCTTC. The gene calls are TRBV6-1 and TRBJ1-2, with 9 bases fitting TRBD1. Germline values: CDR1 MNHNS, CDR2 SASEGT. The CDR3 totals 14 residues. V shed 4 bases and J 10 bases; nucleotides not matched to a gene: 10.

This clonotype occurred a few times. This chain uses TRBV20-1 with TRBJ2-7, with 8 bases matching TRBD1. With V trimmed by 2 bases and J by 2 bases, 2 bases remained unmatched. CDR1 is DFQATT, CDR2 SNEGSKA, per germline (reference sequence). The CDR3 sequence is 13 residues long. CDR3 amino acids: CSARTDRAYEQYF. The CDR3 nucleotides read TGCAGTGCTAGAACGGACAGGGCCTACGAGCAGTACTTC.

This clonotype has a count of ten or more. The V gene is TRBV7-3, the J gene TRBJ2-3, with TRBD2 matching 8 bases. Losses at the gene ends were 5 bases for V and 6 bases for J; bases not matched to a gene: 10. The germline CDR1 and CDR2 sequences are SGHTA and FQGTGA. The CDR3 extends over 15 amino acids. The DNA for the CDR3 is TGTGCCAGCAGCGTCACGAGCGGGGGTGGGGATACGCAGTATTTT. Its protein is CASSVTSGGGDTQYF.

V is TRBV5-4 and J is TRBJ1-2; 7 nucleotides align to TRBD1. Germline V gene data show CDR1 as SGHNT and CDR2 as YYREEE (reference sequence). V trimming: 4 bases; J trimming: 8 bases; junction bases outside the gene matches: 8. The CDR3 loop spans 13 amino acids. CDR3 nucleotide sequence: TGTGCCAGCAGCGATGCAGGGGGAAACGGCTACACCTTC. Translating it yields CASSDAGGNGYTF.

This clonotype was counted between two and nine times. The genes are TRBV7-9 and TRBJ2-7; 7 bases line up with TRBD1. The CDR3 totals 18 residues. Germline values: CDR1 SEHNR, CDR2 FQNEAQ (reference sequence). Losses at the gene ends were 1 base for V and 0 bases for J; bases not matched to a gene: 12. The CDR3 bases are TGTGCCAGCAGCTTAGTGCGACTGGACAGGCCAAACTCCTACGAGCAGTACTTC. Translation gives CASSLVRLDRPNSYEQYF.

This clonotype showed up just a few times. The chain is built from TRBV29-1 and TRBJ2-1, with TRBD2 matching over 12 bases. There are 14 residues in the CDR3. J gave up 8 bases and V 6 bases, and 8 bases lay outside the gene matches. The germline V gene encodes CDR1 SQVTM and CDR2 ANQGSEA. CDR3: CSVLTSGGIHEQFF. The CDR3 nucleotides are TGCAGCGTCCTCACTAGCGGGGGGATCCATGAGCAGTTCTTC.

The sample holds one count of this clonotype. The chain combines TRBV4-2 with TRBJ1-5; the match to TRBD1 covers 8 bases. Germline values: CDR1 LGHNA, CDR2 YNFKEQ. The CDR3 extends over 17 amino acids. J lost 0 bases, V lost 4 bases, and 8 bases had no gene match. CDR3 DNA: TGTGCCAGCAGCCTTACGCCGACAGGGGATAGCAATCAGCCCCAGCATTTT. Its protein is CASSLTPTGDSNQPQHF.

The sample holds a few counts of this clonotype. This chain uses TRBV5-1 with TRBJ2-1; D not certain. V shed 0 bases and J shed 8 bases, with 12 bases lying between them. The CDR3 loop spans 14 amino acids. CDR1 and CDR2 (germline): SGHRS, YFSETQ. The CDR3 is CASSLEALIDEQFF. The CDR3 DNA follows: TGCGCCAGCAGCTTGGAGGCGTTAATTGATGAGCAGTTCTTC.

CDR3 in amino acids: CASSPRQGYVEQYF. CDR3 nucleotides: TGTGCCAGCAGCCCAAGACAGGGGTATGTCGAGCAGTACTTC. The V call is TRBV6-5, the J call TRBJ2-5, with TRBD1 identical over 8 bases. Near its end, the DNA agrees better with TRBJ2-7, so the J call may be wrong. The germline gives CDR1 MNHEY, CDR2 SVGAGI. This CDR3 region has 14 residues.

Regarding this clonotype: One end of the junction is discordant with germline, which a read error may explain. This sequence joins TRBV3-1 and TRBJ1-2; D call uncertain. The CDR3 is made up of 13 amino acids. CDR1 and CDR2 from the germline V gene are LGHDT and YNNKEL (reference sequence). The CDR3 coding sequence is TGTGCCAGCAGCCAAGAGTCAGTTCCTGGCCACACCTTC. It yields the protein CASSQESVPGHTF.

This chain links TRBV4-1 with TRBJ2-7; 8 bases are a match to TRBD2. Trimming cost V 0 bases and J 2 bases; bases outside gene matches: 9. The germline CDR1 and CDR2 sequences are MGHRA and YSYEKL. This CDR3 contains 17 residues. CDR3 bases: TGCGCCAGCAGCCAAGAATGGCAGCGGGAGTTTGCCTACGAGCAGTACTTC. It codes for CASSQEWQREFAYEQYF.

The V gene is TRBV9, the J gene TRBJ2-3; no definite D call. Germline CDR1 SGDLS, CDR2 YYNGEE. The CDR3 extends over 12 amino acids. V was cut by 3 bases and J by 11 bases, with 13 bases left in between. The CDR3 loop reads CASSAGTGLQYF. The CDR3 DNA sequence: TGTGCCAGCAGCGCAGGAACGGGCCTGCAGTATTTT.